This T cell receptor beta chain was documented in a study of T cells in Graves' hyperthyroidism and ophthalmopathy. This clonotype appeared many times. The V segment lost 3 bases and the J segment 0 bases; nucleotides outside the gene matches: 11. This CDR3 contains 18 residues. Germline loops: CDR1 MDHEN, CDR2 SYDVKM. Amplified TCR beta CDR3 regions came from RNA transcripts. Carried out on the TCR CDR3, a first-round RT-PCR used the HTBI primer set. TCRdb ran MiXCR on the multiplex PCR reads and lists one entry per CDR3 protein. The table lists over 200,000 distinct CDR3 sequences, just over 14% of them singletons.

The source material was blood. J is TRBJ2-7 and V is TRBV28, with 10 bases that match TRBD2. The TCR originated in a middle-aged woman with Graves' hyperthyroidism that later progressed to Graves' ophthalmopathy. This CDR3 is CASSFPFASGSASYEQYF. CDR3 DNA: TGTGCCAGCAGTTTCCCCTTCGCTAGCGGGAGCGCCTCCTACGAGCAGTACTTC.